These 6 T cell receptor beta chains were all obtained from the same sample, sequenced in a study of tumor-infiltrating lymphocytes in primary liver carcinoma. Using a constant-region primer together with ProtoScript II reverse transcriptase, TCR beta cDNA was made from about 500 ng of total RNA. The TCR beta library was amplified through three nested multiplex PCR rounds in a modified ARM-PCR procedure. The first two PCR rounds, roughly 10 cycles each, used TRBV1-TRBV30 forward primers and a C-beta reverse primer. Each CDR3 protein gets one entry after TCRdb re-called the multiplex PCR reads with MiXCR. The sample consists of more than 85,000 distinct CDR3 sequences, around 80% of them appearing once. The approximately 20-31 mg bulk tissue piece was not sorted before simultaneous RNA and DNA extraction. Sequencing was carried out using liver tumor tissue from sampling region 3. Subset denoted: tumor region T3, left-lateral pole. These receptors originate from a man aged 40-49 years with primary liver carcinoma and hepatitis B virus infection.

The chain combines TRBV29-1 with TRBJ2-7, with a tentative D call TRBD2 (5 bases). The CDR3 extends over 10 amino acids. V was pared by 5 bases and J by 9 bases, with 11 bases between. The germline CDR1 and CDR2 sequences are SQVTM and ANQGSEA. CDR3 region: CSVKRGTQYF. CDR3 coding DNA: TGCAGCGTTAAACGGGGTACGCAGTACTTC.

As regards this clonotype: Sequence at one end of the junction differs from germline and may be a read error. This sequence joins TRBV4-2 and TRBJ1-1; D call uncertain. CDR3 length equals 13 residues. CDR1 is LGHNA, CDR2 YNFKEQ, per germline. This CDR3 reads CASSRHSNGRAIF. The CDR3 bases are TGTGCCAGCAGCCGACATTCCAATGGGAGAGCTATCTTT.

A remark on this clonotype: At one of its ends the junction is not consistent with the germline gene, which may arise from a read error. The chain has TRBV4-2 and TRBJ2-7; 11 nucleotides match TRBD2. The germline CDR1 and CDR2 sequences are LGHNA and YNFKEQ. There are 15 residues in the CDR3. The CDR3 sequence: CASSQDSGRENEHYF. The CDR3 DNA is TGTGCCAGCAGCCAAGATAGCGGGAGGGAGAACGAGCACTACTTC.

Comments on this clonotype: This CDR3 is missing its conserved last phenylalanine or tryptophan, likely due to a read error. The chain has TRBV11-1 and TRBJ1-6; no firm D call. The CDR3 totals 13 residues. CDR1 and CDR2 (germline): SGHAT, FQDESV (reference sequence). The DNA for the CDR3 is TGTCCCAGCAGCCGGAGACTGGTTTCACCCCTCCACGTT. Protein product: CPSSRRLVSPLHV.

The chain is built from TRBV29-1 and TRBJ2-3, with D possibly being TRBD1 (5 bases). The DNA end lines up better with TRBJ1-5; the J call may be wrong. From germline, CDR1 is SQVTM and CDR2 ANQGSEA. This CDR3 comprises 11 residues. The CDR3 here is CSISPGDTQHF. The CDR3 DNA is TGCAGCATTTCCCCGGGGGATACGCAGCATTTT.

For this clonotype: The junction departs from germline at one end; a sequencing error may be responsible. The chain links TRBV10-2 to TRBJ2-7, with D perhaps TRBD2 (5 bases). The CDR3 is 14 residues long. Germline-derived CDR1 and CDR2 are WSHSY and SAAADI. DNA of the CDR3: TGCGCCAGCAGTGAGTCCCTCTGCGGAGGCGAGCAGTACTTT. Translating gives CASSESLCGGEQYF.